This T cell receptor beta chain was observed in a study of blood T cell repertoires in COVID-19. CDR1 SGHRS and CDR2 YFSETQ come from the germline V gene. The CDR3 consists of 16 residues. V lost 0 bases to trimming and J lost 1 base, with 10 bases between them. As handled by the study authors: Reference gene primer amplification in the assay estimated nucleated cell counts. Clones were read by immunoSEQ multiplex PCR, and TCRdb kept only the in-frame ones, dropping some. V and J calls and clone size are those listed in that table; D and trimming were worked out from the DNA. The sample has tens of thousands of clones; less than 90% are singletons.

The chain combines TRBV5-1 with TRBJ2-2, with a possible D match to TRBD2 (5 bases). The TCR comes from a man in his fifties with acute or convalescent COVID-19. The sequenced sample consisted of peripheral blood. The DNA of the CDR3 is TGCGCCAGCAGCTTGGGACGACGGGGGAACACCGGGGAGCTGTTTTTT. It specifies CASSLGRRGNTGELFF.